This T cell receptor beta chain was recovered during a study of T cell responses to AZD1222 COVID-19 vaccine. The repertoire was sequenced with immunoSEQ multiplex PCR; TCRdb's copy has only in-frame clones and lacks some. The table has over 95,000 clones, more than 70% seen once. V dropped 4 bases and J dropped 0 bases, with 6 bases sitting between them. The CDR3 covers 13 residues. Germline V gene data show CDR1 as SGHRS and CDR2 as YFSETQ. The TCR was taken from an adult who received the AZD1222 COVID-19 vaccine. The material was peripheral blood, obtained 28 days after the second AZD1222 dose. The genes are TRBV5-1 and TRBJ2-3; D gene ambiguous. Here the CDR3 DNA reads TGCGCCAGCAGCCGCTTTAGCACAGATACGCAGTATTTT. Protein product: CASSRFSTDTQYF.